This T cell receptor beta chain came from a study of T cell responses to AZD1222 COVID-19 vaccine. The study's findings and limits: Just a handful of AZD1222 recipients were seropositive at baseline.

The method was immunoSEQ multiplex PCR; TCRdb's version includes in-frame clones alone and lacks a portion of them. The data hold about 110,000 clones, with roughly nine tenths observed a single time. The CDR3 totals 15 residues. V was pared by 4 bases and J by 4 bases, with 5 bases of the junction left unmatched. Germline V gene lookup returns CDR1 SGHRS and CDR2 YFSETQ. Regarding this clone: What it binds is unknown.

The clonotype comes from an adult in good health. Source: peripheral blood, taken on day 0 of AZD1222 vaccination. V usage is TRBV5-1 and J usage is TRBJ2-1, with TRBD1 matching 10 bases. CDR3 loop: CASSALGQGYNEQFF. In nucleotides, the CDR3 is TGCGCCAGCAGCGCGTTGGGACAGGGGTACAATGAGCAGTTCTTC.